This is a list of T cell receptor beta chains from one sample in a study of T cells after yellow fever vaccination. TCRdb ran MiXCR on the 5' RACE reads and lists one entry per CDR3 protein. The sample records about 240,000 distinct CDR3 sequences, 6.9% being singletons. This sample comprised CD4+ T cells sorted from PBMCs, obtained 15 days after the yellow fever booster vaccination. These receptors were obtained from a man between 25 and 39 years old who received the YFV17D yellow fever vaccine. CDR3s include the opening cysteine and the closing phenylalanine or tryptophan. The D gene is left open where the match is weak. Part of the rows lack a size; the others show once, few, many or a class for expanded clones.

size: few
D: NA
J: TRBJ2-2
V: TRBV28
CDR3: CASSPSGRTNTGELFF
DNA: TGTGCCAGCAGTCCAAGCGGGCGGACGAACACCGGGGAGCTGTTTTTT

size: many
D: TRBD2
J: TRBJ2-1
V: TRBV20-1
CDR3: CSASRLLAGENNEQFF
DNA: TGCAGTGCTAGCCGCCTACTAGCGGGAGAGAACAATGAGCAGTTCTTC

size: few
D: NA
J: TRBJ2-1
V: TRBV6-5
CDR3: CASSYSGGRGEQFF
DNA: TGTGCCAGCAGTTACTCCGGGGGACGGGGTGAGCAGTTCTTC

size: few
D: NA
J: TRBJ2-4
V: TRBV6-1
CDR3: CASSETGDIQYF
DNA: TGTGCCAGCAGTGAAACTGGGGACATTCAGTACTTC

size: many
D: TRBD2
J: TRBJ2-5
V: TRBV5-1
CDR3: CASSFTSGQETQYF
DNA: TGCGCCAGCAGCTTTACTAGCGGACAAGAGACCCAGTACTTC

size: NA
D: NA
J: TRBJ2-7
V: TRBV7-2
CDR3: CASSFRVNYEQYF
DNA: TGTGCCAGCAGCTTCCGGGTGAACTACGAGCAGTACTTC

size: many
D: NA
J: TRBJ2-7
V: TRBV20-1
CDR3: CSAARPGYEQYF
DNA: TGCAGTGCCGCTCGACCAGGGTACGAGCAGTACTTC

size: few
D: TRBD2
J: TRBJ2-5
V: TRBV5-1
CDR3: CASSFTTSAQETQYF
DNA: TGCGCCAGCAGCTTTACGACTAGCGCACAAGAGACCCAGTACTTC

size: NA
D: TRBD2
J: TRBJ2-1
V: TRBV20-1
CDR3: CSARDPSGSGNEQFF
DNA: TGCAGTGCTAGAGATCCGAGCGGGAGTGGCAATGAGCAGTTCTTC

size: NA
D: NA
J: TRBJ2-5
V: TRBV7-2
CDR3: CASSPWMSQETQYF
DNA: TGTGCCAGCAGCCCCTGGATGAGCCAAGAGACCCAGTACTTC

size: NA
D: NA
J: TRBJ2-7
V: TRBV5-1
CDR3: CASSRQDGGYEQYF
DNA: TGCGCCAGCAGCCGACAGGACGGGGGCTACGAGCAGTACTTC

size: few
D: NA
J: TRBJ1-5
V: TRBV3-1
CDR3: CASSRTDGNQPQHF
DNA: TGTGCCAGCAGTCGGACTGATGGCAATCAGCCCCAGCATTTT

size: many
D: TRBD1
J: TRBJ1-4
V: TRBV7-9
CDR3: CASSSTGSTNEKLFF
DNA: TGTGCCAGCAGCTCGACAGGGTCAACTAATGAAAAACTGTTTTTT

size: NA
D: NA
J: TRBJ1-6
V: TRBV20-1
CDR3: CSATGPGSPLHF
DNA: TGCAGTGCTACAGGGCCGGGTTCACCCCTCCACTTT

size: many
D: NA
J: TRBJ2-5
V: TRBV18
CDR3: CASSPPNQETQYF
DNA: TGTGCCAGCTCACCACCAAACCAAGAGACCCAGTACTTC

size: NA
D: NA
J: TRBJ2-1
V: TRBV7-2
CDR3: CASSPGTFARNEQFF
DNA: TGTGCCAGCAGCCCCGGGACCTTCGCGAGGAATGAGCAGTTCTTC

size: many
D: NA
J: TRBJ2-2
V: TRBV30
CDR3: CAWSVLQGPFF
DNA: TGTGCCTGGAGTGTACTACAGGGCCCGTTTTTT

size: few
D: NA
J: TRBJ2-3
V: TRBV20-1
CDR3: CSAPPSTNTDTQYF
DNA: TGCAGTGCACCCCCCTCTACAAATACAGATACGCAGTATTTT

size: NA
D: TRBD2
J: TRBJ2-1
V: TRBV4-2
CDR3: CASSIIQRDTYNEQFF
DNA: TGTGCCAGCAGCATAATCCAGCGGGATACCTACAATGAGCAGTTCTTC

size: NA
D: TRBD1
J: TRBJ2-5
V: TRBV29-1
CDR3: CSVADRGLQETQYF
DNA: TGCAGCGTTGCGGACAGGGGGCTCCAAGAGACCCAGTACTTC

size: many
D: NA
J: TRBJ2-1
V: TRBV20-1
CDR3: CSVSGSSSYNEQFF
DNA: TGCAGTGTTAGCGGTTCGAGCTCCTACAATGAGCAGTTCTTC

size: many
D: NA
J: TRBJ2-1
V: TRBV7-8
CDR3: CASSLSRRNEQFF
DNA: TGTGCCAGCAGCTTAAGTAGGAGGAACGAGCAGTTCTTC

size: few
D: NA
J: TRBJ1-5
V: TRBV6-2/TRBV6-3
CDR3: CASRSGSSNQPQHF
DNA: TGTGCCAGCCGATCCGGGTCGAGCAATCAGCCCCAGCATTTT

size: few
D: TRBD1
J: TRBJ1-6
V: TRBV7-9
CDR3: CASSLGQAGSPLHF
DNA: TGTGCCAGCAGCTTGGGACAGGCGGGGTCACCCCTCCACTTT

size: few
D: NA
J: TRBJ1-1
V: TRBV19
CDR3: CASSIMGGNTEAFF
DNA: TGTGCCAGTAGTATAATGGGGGGCAACACTGAAGCTTTCTTT

size: NA
D: NA
J: TRBJ2-5
V: TRBV6-2/TRBV6-3
CDR3: CASSYWIPGVSVETQYF
DNA: TGTGCCAGCAGTTACTGGATCCCGGGAGTTTCGGTAGAGACCCAGTACTTC

size: NA
D: TRBD1
J: TRBJ2-5
V: TRBV7-2
CDR3: CASSVRGTTQETQYF
DNA: TGTGCCAGCAGCGTCAGGGGGACAACCCAAGAGACCCAGTACTTC

size: NA
D: TRBD2
J: TRBJ2-2
V: TRBV30
CDR3: CACLRRIAGGATGELFF
DNA: TGTGCCTGCCTACGGAGAATAGCGGGAGGTGCCACCGGGGAGCTGTTTTTT

size: NA
D: TRBD2
J: TRBJ2-1
V: TRBV19
CDR3: CASSIGLAGQSSYNEQFF
DNA: TGTGCCAGTAGTATAGGACTAGCGGGCCAGAGCTCCTACAATGAGCAGTTCTTC

size: few
D: TRBD1
J: TRBJ1-5
V: TRBV7-2
CDR3: CASSLDWGGQGLQPQHF
DNA: TGTGCCAGCAGCCTGGACTGGGGGGGACAGGGCCTTCAGCCCCAGCATTTT

size: NA
D: NA
J: TRBJ2-6
V: TRBV7-6
CDR3: CASSLRYTGTGANVLTF
DNA: TGTGCCAGCAGCTTACGATACACAGGGACCGGGGCCAACGTCCTGACTTTC

size: few
D: NA
J: TRBJ2-5
V: TRBV14
CDR3: CASSQQTTNRYF
DNA: TGTGCCAGCAGCCAGCAAACGACTAATCGGTACTTC

size: NA
D: NA
J: TRBJ2-4
V: TRBV27
CDR3: CASTLFGTFGGKNIQYF
DNA: TGTGCCAGCACTCTGTTTGGGACATTCGGGGGCAAAAACATTCAGTACTTC

size: many
D: TRBD1
J: TRBJ1-2
V: TRBV7-2
CDR3: CASTSRGGGGYTF
DNA: TGTGCCAGCACCTCCAGGGGGGGTGGTGGCTACACCTTC

size: NA
D: NA
J: TRBJ1-3
V: TRBV5-3
CDR3: CASSCGGLSGNTIYF
DNA: TGTGCCAGCAGCTGCGGAGGCCTCTCTGGAAACACCATATATTTT

size: NA
D: TRBD1
J: TRBJ2-5
V: TRBV24-1
CDR3: CATHSPTGQGDWETQYF
DNA: TGTGCCACCCATTCCCCGACAGGACAGGGCGACTGGGAGACCCAGTACTTC

size: NA
D: NA
J: TRBJ1-1
V: TRBV13
CDR3: CASSLRKTEAFF
DNA: TGTGCCAGCAGCTTAAGGAAGACTGAAGCTTTCTTT

size: NA
D: NA
J: TRBJ1-1
V: TRBV3-1
CDR3: CASREHKNTEAFF
DNA: TGTGCCAGCAGGGAGCACAAGAACACTGAAGCTTTCTTT

size: few
D: TRBD1
J: TRBJ2-1
V: TRBV7-2
CDR3: CASSVDRVRDEQFF
DNA: TGTGCCAGCAGCGTAGACAGGGTTCGGGATGAGCAGTTCTTC

size: NA
D: NA
J: TRBJ2-3
V: TRBV9
CDR3: CASSVVPITDTQYF
DNA: TGTGCCAGCAGCGTAGTCCCTATCACAGATACGCAGTATTTT